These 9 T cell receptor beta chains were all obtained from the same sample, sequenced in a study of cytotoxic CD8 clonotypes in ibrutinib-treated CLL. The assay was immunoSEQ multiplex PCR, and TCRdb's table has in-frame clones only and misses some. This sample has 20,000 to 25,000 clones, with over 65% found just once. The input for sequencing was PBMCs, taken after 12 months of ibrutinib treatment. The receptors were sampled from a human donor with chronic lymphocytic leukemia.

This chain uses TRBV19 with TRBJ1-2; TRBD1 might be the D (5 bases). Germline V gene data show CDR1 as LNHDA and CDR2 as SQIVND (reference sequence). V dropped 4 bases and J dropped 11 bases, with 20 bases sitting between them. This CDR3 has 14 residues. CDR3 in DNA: TGTGCCAGTAGTACTCGACAGCAAGCTATTCGATACACCTTC. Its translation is CASSTRQQAIRYTF.

The CDR3 DNA sequence: TGCGCCAGCAGCTTGGGGCAGGGGGCTCACCACGAGCAGTACTTC. The encoded protein is CASSLGQGAHHEQYF. The rearrangement joins TRBV5-1 to TRBJ2-7; the match to TRBD1 covers 8 bases. The CDR3 is made up of 15 amino acids. With 0 bases clipped from V and 5 bases from J, the junction kept 7 bases outside the gene matches. Germline V gene lookup returns CDR1 SGHRS and CDR2 YFSETQ.

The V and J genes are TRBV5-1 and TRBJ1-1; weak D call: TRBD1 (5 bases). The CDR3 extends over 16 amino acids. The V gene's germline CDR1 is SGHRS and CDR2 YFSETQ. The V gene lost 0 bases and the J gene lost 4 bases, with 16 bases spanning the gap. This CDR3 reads CASSLEGAGTPTEAFF. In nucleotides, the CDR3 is TGCGCCAGCAGCTTGGAAGGGGCAGGGACCCCCACTGAAGCTTTCTTT. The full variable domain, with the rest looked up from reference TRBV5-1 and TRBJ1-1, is KAGVTQTPRYLIKTRGQQVTLSCSPISGHRSVSWYQQTPGQGLQFLFEYFSETQRNKGNFPGRFSGRQFSNSRSEMNVSTLELGDSALYLCASSLEGAGTPTEAFFGQGTRLTVV.

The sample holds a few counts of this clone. CDR3 bases: TGTGCCAGCAGCCCCCATCTGGGCGAGCTGTTTTTT. This codes for CASSPHLGELFF. J is TRBJ2-2 and V is TRBV9; unclear D gene. Trimming cost V 4 bases and J 11 bases, with 12 bases left between them. In germline, CDR1 is SGDLS, CDR2 YYNGEE. This CDR3 spans 12 amino acids.

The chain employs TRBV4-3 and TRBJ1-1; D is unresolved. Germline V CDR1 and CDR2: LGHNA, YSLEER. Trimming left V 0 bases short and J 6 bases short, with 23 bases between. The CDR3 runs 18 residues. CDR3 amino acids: CASSQDRMWSGANPEAFF. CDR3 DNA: TGCGCCAGCAGCCAAGATCGGATGTGGTCAGGCGCCAACCCTGAAGCTTTCTTT.

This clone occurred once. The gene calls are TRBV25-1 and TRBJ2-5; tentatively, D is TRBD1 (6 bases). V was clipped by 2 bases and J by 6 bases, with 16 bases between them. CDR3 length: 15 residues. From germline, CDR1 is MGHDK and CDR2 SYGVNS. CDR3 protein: CASSEIGAGEKTQYF. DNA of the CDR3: TGTGCCAGCAGTGAAATTGGGGCAGGGGAAAAGACCCAGTACTTC.

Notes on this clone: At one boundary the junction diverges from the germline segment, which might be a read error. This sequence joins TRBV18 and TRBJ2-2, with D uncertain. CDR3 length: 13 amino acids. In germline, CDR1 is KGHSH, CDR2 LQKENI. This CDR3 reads CASSPKNIGELFF. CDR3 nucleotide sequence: TGTGCCAGCTCACCCAAGAACATCGGGGAGCTGTTTTTT.

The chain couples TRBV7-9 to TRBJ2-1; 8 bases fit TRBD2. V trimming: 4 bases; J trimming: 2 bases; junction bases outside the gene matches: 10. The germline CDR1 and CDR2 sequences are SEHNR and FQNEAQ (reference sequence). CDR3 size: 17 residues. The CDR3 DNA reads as TGTGCCAGCAGCTCCTCGGGTAGCGGGGAAGCCTACAATGAGCAGTTCTTC. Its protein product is CASSSSGSGEAYNEQFF.

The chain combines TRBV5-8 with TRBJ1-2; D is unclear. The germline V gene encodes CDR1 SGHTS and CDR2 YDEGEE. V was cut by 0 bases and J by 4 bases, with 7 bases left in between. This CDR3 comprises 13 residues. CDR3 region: CASSLGDFYGYTF. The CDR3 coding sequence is TGTGCCAGCAGCTTGGGAGATTTCTATGGCTACACCTTC.